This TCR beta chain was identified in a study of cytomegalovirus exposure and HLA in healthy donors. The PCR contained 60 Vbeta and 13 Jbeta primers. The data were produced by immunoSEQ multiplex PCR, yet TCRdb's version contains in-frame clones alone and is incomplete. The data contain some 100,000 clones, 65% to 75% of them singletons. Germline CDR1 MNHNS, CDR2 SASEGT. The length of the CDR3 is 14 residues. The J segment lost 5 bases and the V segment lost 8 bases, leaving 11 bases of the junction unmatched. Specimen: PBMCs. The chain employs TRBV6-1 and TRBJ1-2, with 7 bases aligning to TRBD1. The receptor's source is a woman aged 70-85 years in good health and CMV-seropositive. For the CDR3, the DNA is TGTGCCAGCTGTATCTCGACAGGGATTTATGGCTACACCTTC. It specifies CASCISTGIYGYTF.